The rows below give T cell receptor beta chains drawn from one sample of a study of PD-L1 blockade in urothelial cancer. Generated by immunoSEQ multiplex PCR, the TCRdb table keeps only in-frame clones and is missing some. The data contain some 44,000 clones, about 84% of them seen just once; the ten biggest clones take up about a sixth. The sample consisted of PBMCs, taken around atezolizumab (anti-PD-L1) treatment. Receptors originate from a man in his 60s with urothelial cancer. Both conserved end residues are part of each CDR3. Fields, in order: CDR3 length, J gene, V gene, D gene, clone size, CDR3 protein, CDR3 DNA. D genes are given only for firm matches. The size of a clone is reported for some rows only, either as once, few or many, or as a class for expanded clones.

len: 16
j_gene: TRBJ1-1
v_gene: TRBV27
d_gene: TRBD1
abundance: hyperexpanded
CDR3aa: CASSSGWDRGNTEAFF
CDR3nt: TGTGCCAGCAGTTCCGGGTGGGACAGGGGGAACACTGAAGCTTTCTTT

len: 14
j_gene: TRBJ1-4
v_gene: TRBV7-2
d_gene: NA
abundance: NA
CDR3aa: CASSPRLTNEKLFF
CDR3nt: TGTGCCAGCAGCCCGAGACTAACTAATGAAAAACTGTTTTTT

len: 18
j_gene: TRBJ2-2
v_gene: TRBV7-2
d_gene: TRBD2
abundance: NA
CDR3aa: CASSSWQGLAVNTGELFF
CDR3nt: TGTGCCAGCAGCTCTTGGCAAGGACTAGCAGTGAACACCGGGGAGCTGTTTTTT

len: 14
j_gene: TRBJ2-3
v_gene: TRBV6-1
d_gene: NA
abundance: few
CDR3aa: CASSESFGRQSVAF
CDR3nt: TGTGCCAGCAGTGAAAGTTTCGGGCGACAGTCGGTCGCTTTT

len: 15
j_gene: TRBJ1-6
v_gene: TRBV7-2
d_gene: TRBD1
abundance: NA
CDR3aa: CASLYRDRGHSPLHF
CDR3nt: TGTGCCAGCTTGTACCGGGACAGGGGACATTCACCCCTCCACTTT

len: 13
j_gene: TRBJ2-1
v_gene: TRBV29-1
d_gene: TRBD2
abundance: NA
CDR3aa: CSASSGGAGEQFF
CDR3nt: TGCAGCGCCTCTAGCGGGGGGGCTGGCGAGCAGTTCTTC

len: 16
j_gene: TRBJ2-7
v_gene: TRBV28
d_gene: TRBD2
abundance: few
CDR3aa: CASSTRAGIHSYEQYF
CDR3nt: TGTGCCAGCAGTACCCGAGCGGGGATACACTCCTACGAGCAGTACTTC

len: 16
j_gene: TRBJ1-4
v_gene: TRBV7-9
d_gene: NA
abundance: NA
CDR3aa: CASSPRVVATNEKLFF
CDR3nt: TGTGCCAGCAGCCCCCGGGTGGTTGCAACTAATGAAAAACTGTTTTTT

len: 15
j_gene: TRBJ2-5
v_gene: TRBV14
d_gene: TRBD1
abundance: NA
CDR3aa: CASSQQTGGVETQYF
CDR3nt: TGTGCCAGCAGCCAGCAGACAGGGGGCGTCGAGACCCAGTACTTC

len: 14
j_gene: TRBJ1-1
v_gene: TRBV5-6
d_gene: NA
abundance: NA
CDR3aa: CASSSRESYTEAFF
CDR3nt: TGTGCCAGCAGCTCGCGGGAGTCTTACACTGAAGCTTTCTTT

len: 15
j_gene: TRBJ1-2
v_gene: TRBV5-5
d_gene: NA
abundance: NA
CDR3aa: CASSPTGDANYGYTF
CDR3nt: TGTGCCAGCAGCCCGACGGGGGATGCTAACTATGGCTACACCTTC

len: 15
j_gene: TRBJ2-1
v_gene: TRBV11-2
d_gene: TRBD2
abundance: NA
CDR3aa: CASSPEGAGGSEQFF
CDR3nt: TGTGCCAGCAGCCCCGAGGGAGCGGGAGGGAGTGAGCAGTTCTTC

len: 17
j_gene: TRBJ1-1
v_gene: TRBV19
d_gene: TRBD1
abundance: NA
CDR3aa: CASSIRAGGLMNTEAFF
CDR3nt: TGTGCCAGTAGTATCCGTGCAGGGGGCCTTATGAACACTGAAGCTTTCTTT

len: 19
j_gene: TRBJ1-2
v_gene: TRBV19
d_gene: TRBD1
abundance: NA
CDR3aa: CASSPFVPPPGTAYYGYTF
CDR3nt: TGTGCCAGTAGCCCCTTTGTCCCACCCCCCGGGACAGCCTACTATGGCTACACCTTC

len: 13
j_gene: TRBJ1-2
v_gene: TRBV29-1
d_gene: NA
abundance: few
CDR3aa: CSVGRRDDYGYTF
CDR3nt: TGCAGCGTGGGCAGGAGGGATGACTATGGCTACACCTTC

len: 12
j_gene: TRBJ2-1
v_gene: TRBV6-1
d_gene: NA
abundance: NA
CDR3aa: CASSEIGDEQFF
CDR3nt: TGTGCCAGCAGTGAAATCGGGGATGAGCAGTTCTTC

len: 15
j_gene: TRBJ1-3
v_gene: TRBV5-1
d_gene: NA
abundance: NA
CDR3aa: CASSIQGLEGNTIYF
CDR3nt: TGCGCCAGCAGCATTCAGGGCCTTGAAGGAAACACCATATATTTT

len: 14
j_gene: TRBJ2-2
v_gene: TRBV19
d_gene: NA
abundance: NA
CDR3aa: CASSLAINTGELFF
CDR3nt: TGTGCCAGTTCGCTAGCTATAAACACCGGGGAGCTGTTTTTT

len: 15
j_gene: TRBJ2-5
v_gene: TRBV5-3
d_gene: TRBD1
abundance: few
CDR3aa: CARSRGQVTPETQYF
CDR3nt: TGTGCCAGAAGCCGGGGACAGGTAACCCCCGAGACCCAGTACTTC